This T cell receptor (beta chain) was identified during a study of regulatory T cells in long-lasting Graves disease (dated by TCRdb to the early 2020s). In the study overall: Antithyroid drugs had been taken for less than 3 months by newly diagnosed Graves' disease patients. The study was conducted in China and was registered as a clinical trial. A total of 35 or so samples were covered by TCR sequencing, comprising some 13 persistent and around 20 newly diagnosed Graves' disease patients. Peripheral blood TCR sequencing and RNA sequencing compared persistent Graves' disease patients with newly diagnosed Graves' disease patients.

What this sample's time point label stands for: newly diagnosed GD, antithyroid drugs for less than 3 months. For both TCR sequencing and RNA sequencing, RNA was extracted from PBMCs using TRIzol. The diagnosis of Graves' disease followed American Thyroid Association guidelines. Patients for the study were recruited at an endocrinology department in Xi'an, China. Each patient gave approximately 10 milliliters of peripheral blood, collected in an EDTA anticoagulant tube. Ficoll Paque Plus density gradient separation was used to isolate PBMCs, and no further T cell sorting was performed. RNA quality was checked with an Agilent 2100 Bioanalyzer and agarose gel, and concentration with a NanoDrop 2000. The method behind the library was multiplex PCR. Sequenced on an Illumina HiSeq 4000. TCR beta libraries were built with iRepertoire HTBI primers and Arm-PCR amplification of CDR3 regions. PCR products were gel purified before sequencing. In the source study's methods: Across samples, fewer than 70 TRBV and 13 to 15 TRBJ segments were identified and used for gene usage analysis of CDR3 amino acid clonotypes. COPE and FqMerger were used to merge filtered high-quality paired reads into contigs. BLAST was used to align contigs to IMGT TRBV, TRBD and TRBJ reference genes, with CDR3 defined following IMGT. Clonotypes above 0.1% frequency were classified as highly expanded clones. Shannon entropy served as the measure of repertoire diversity, while the Gini coefficient captured V-J evenness. Public clonotypes were defined as clonotypes shared by more than one individual. TCRdb handled the public reads itself, with Q25 trimming in fastp and clone calling in MiXCR, and kept productive beta chains. Rows are combined by CDR3 protein, so each entry shows the most common genes and DNA. The V and J calls, along with clone size, are taken from TCRdb and not from the paper's own processing. Counted in this sample were hundreds of thousands of distinct CDR3 sequences; roughly 12% of them appeared once. Roughly 10% of the sample is taken by the ten largest.

The CDR3, cysteine through phenylalanine, is 13 amino acids long. The entry retains the CDR3 DNA only, 39 bases that are in frame from base 1. At the junction V is shortened by 3 bases and J by 10 bases; bases outside the gene matches: 6. From the germline V gene, CDR1 is MGHRA and CDR2 is YSYEKL. Paper-wide results and their limitations: More public clonotypes were shared among persistent patients (2,741) than among newly diagnosed patients (over 900). Only peripheral blood was studied, because thyroid tissue, the primary lesion, was inaccessible. TRBV28, TRBJ1-2 and TRBJ2-5 were preferentially used in persistent disease, while TRBV20-1 and TRBJ2-1 were favored in newly diagnosed disease. The small sample size was acknowledged by the authors as a limitation that may reduce accuracy. Sequencing and analysis were restricted to the TCR beta chain. Compared with newly diagnosed patients, patients with persistent Graves' disease had lower TCR Shannon entropy and fewer highly expanded clones, which suggests clonal expansion.

A note on this clonotype: It lacks a known antigen. Base qualities are missing; no much larger clone stands one base away.

In addition, the sample was reused for a study of T cells in Graves' hyperthyroidism and ophthalmopathy. Reported in the second study: A patient counted as having stable Graves' hyperthyroidism if no progression to ophthalmopathy occurred over 18 months of follow-up. The hyperthyroidism patients were between 18 and 65 years old and newly diagnosed, with a disease duration of less than 2 months. Any patient with an uncontrolled infection, another autoimmune disease, pregnancy or lactation was excluded. Diagnoses relied on clinical symptoms, serum thyroxine and TRAb, thyroid ultrasound and orbital computed tomography. A first-round RT-PCR of the TCR CDR3 used the HTBI primer set with the Qiagen OneStep RT-PCR kit. Blood samples also contained most of the expanded thyroid clonotypes (frequency above 0.001), which suggests that blood repertoires may reflect thyroid immune responses. A 13 V-J signature model separated ophthalmopathy from stable hyperthyroidism, with 87.88% sensitivity and roughly 81% specificity in cross-validation and 80%/75% in testing. In validation, the model predicted progression to ophthalmopathy a median of 6.5 months before onset, with approximately 70% sensitivity and 72.22% specificity. TCR V-J signatures able to tell the groups apart were searched for in a discovery cohort of about a hundred patients, of whom over 40 had Graves' ophthalmopathy and 57 had stable Graves' hyperthyroidism. An independent validation cohort of under 20 hyperthyroidism patients and some 15 patients who later progressed to ophthalmopathy tested prospective prediction of ophthalmopathy. For training and testing, the 110 or so patients in the discovery cohort were randomly divided in a 7:3 ratio. The study also compared thyroid tissue and blood T-cell repertoires from roughly 6 Graves' hyperthyroidism patients. Once sampling was done, hyperthyroidism patients were given methimazole at a starting dose of 30 mg daily, whereas ophthalmopathy patients were given high-dose intravenous methylprednisolone. The libraries were constructed in a second round of multiplex PCR and then size-selected and purified. Paired-end sequencing of the libraries was performed with 100 bp reads on an Illumina HiSeq2000. SOAPnuke was used to process the raw data, removing reads that contained adapters or uncalled bases, had a mean Phred below 15, or lacked an exact match to the constant primer or identifier. High-quality paired reads were merged with COPE v1.2.5, and unique nucleotide sequences were defined as clonotypes. MiTCR v1.1 was used to align clonotypes to the IMGT TRBV, TRBD and TRBJ reference segments. The analysis was restricted to V-J combinations with a frequency above 0.0001, which together covered 99% to 99.2% of the repertoires. The TCS score was defined as F50 (clonal expansion) divided by E x V (chaos), with BLOSUM62-based TCRdist calculated between CDR3 peptides within each V-J. Welch's t-statistics and random forest reduced 500 to 650 V-J features to fewer than 15, which were used in a naive Bayes classifier (R e1071). No statistical method was used to fix the sample size in advance, and group allocation was not hidden from the investigators. The paper describes TCR Vbeta CDR3 sequencing of fewer than 150 peripheral blood samples, made up of approximately 40 ophthalmopathy patients, approximately 76 hyperthyroidism patients and 17 progressor patients.

The TCR originated in a man aged 30 to 45 with Graves disease. Donor details come from another sample of the same person, matched by shared clones. Sequencing used peripheral blood mononuclear cells (PBMCs), obtained at new diagnosis, from a patient treated with antithyroid drugs. Rearrangement joined TRBV4-1 to TRBJ2-4, with TRBD1 identical over 7 junction bases. The DNA sequence follows: TGCGCCAGCAGCCAGGAAACCAGGGGGATTCAGTACTTC. This sequence encodes CASSQETRGIQYF.